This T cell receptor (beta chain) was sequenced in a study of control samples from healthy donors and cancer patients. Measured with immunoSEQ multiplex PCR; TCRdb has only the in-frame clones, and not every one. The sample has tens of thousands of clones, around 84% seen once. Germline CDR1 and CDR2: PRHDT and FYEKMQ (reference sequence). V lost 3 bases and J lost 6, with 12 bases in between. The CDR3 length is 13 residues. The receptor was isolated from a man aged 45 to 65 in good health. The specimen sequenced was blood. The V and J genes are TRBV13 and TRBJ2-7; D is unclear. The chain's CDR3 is CASSFELKSEQYF. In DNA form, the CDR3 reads TGTGCCAGCAGCTTCGAGCTCAAGTCCGAGCAGTACTTC.